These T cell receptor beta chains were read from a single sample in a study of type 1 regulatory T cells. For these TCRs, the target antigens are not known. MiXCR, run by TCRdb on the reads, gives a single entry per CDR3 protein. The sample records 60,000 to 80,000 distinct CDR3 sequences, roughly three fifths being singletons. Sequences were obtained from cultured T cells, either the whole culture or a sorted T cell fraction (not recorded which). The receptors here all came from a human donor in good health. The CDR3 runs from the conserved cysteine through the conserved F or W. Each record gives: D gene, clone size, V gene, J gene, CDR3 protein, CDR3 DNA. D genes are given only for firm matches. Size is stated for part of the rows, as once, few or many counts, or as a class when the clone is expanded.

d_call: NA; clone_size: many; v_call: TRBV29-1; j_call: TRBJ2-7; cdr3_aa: CSVKPGPNYEQYF; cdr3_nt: TGCAGCGTTAAACCGGGACCCAACTACGAGCAGTACTTC
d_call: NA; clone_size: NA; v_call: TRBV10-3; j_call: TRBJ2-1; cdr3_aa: CAISESFSARGHEQFF; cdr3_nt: TGTGCCATCAGTGAGTCGTTTTCAGCTAGAGGACATGAGCAGTTCTTC
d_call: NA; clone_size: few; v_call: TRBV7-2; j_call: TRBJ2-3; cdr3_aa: CASSSTPSTDTQYF; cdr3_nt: TGTGCCAGCAGCTCGACACCATCCACAGATACGCAGTATTTT
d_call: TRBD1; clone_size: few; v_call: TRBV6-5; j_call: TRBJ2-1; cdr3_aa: CASRPGQVYNEQFF; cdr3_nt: TGTGCCAGCAGACCGGGACAGGTATACAATGAGCAGTTCTTC
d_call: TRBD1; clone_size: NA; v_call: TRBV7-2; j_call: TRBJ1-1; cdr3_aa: CASSLDRGEAFF; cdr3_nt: TGTGCCAGCAGCCTTGACAGGGGGGAAGCTTTCTTT
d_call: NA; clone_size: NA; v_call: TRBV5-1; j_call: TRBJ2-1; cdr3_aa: CASSLARDSRDEQFF; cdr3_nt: TGCGCCAGCAGCTTGGCCCGGGACTCTCGGGATGAGCAGTTCTTC
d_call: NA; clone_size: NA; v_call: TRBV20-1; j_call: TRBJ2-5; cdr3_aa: CSANLGGISQETQYF; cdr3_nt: TGCAGTGCTAATCTGGGGGGCATCTCACAAGAGACCCAGTACTTC
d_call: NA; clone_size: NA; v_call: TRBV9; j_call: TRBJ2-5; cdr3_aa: CASSEQATGSQTQYF; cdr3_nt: TGTGCCAGCAGCGAGCAGGCTACAGGGAGCCAGACCCAGTACTTC
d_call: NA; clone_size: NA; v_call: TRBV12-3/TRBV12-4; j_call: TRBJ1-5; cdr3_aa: CASSLTGHVNQPQHF; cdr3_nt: TGTGCCAGCAGTTTGACCGGACATGTGAATCAGCCCCAGCATTTT
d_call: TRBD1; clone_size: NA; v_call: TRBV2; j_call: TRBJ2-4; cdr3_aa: CASRGFGISTGGNLDIQYF; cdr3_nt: TGTGCCAGCAGAGGATTTGGAATTTCTACAGGGGGCAATTTGGACATTCAGTACTTC
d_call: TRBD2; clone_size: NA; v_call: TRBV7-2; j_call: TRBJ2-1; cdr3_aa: CASSLIGGSEQFF; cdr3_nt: TGTGCCAGCAGCTTAATTGGCGGGAGTGAGCAGTTCTTC
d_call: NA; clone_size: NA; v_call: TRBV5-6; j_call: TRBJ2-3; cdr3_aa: CASSLVKGSDTQYF; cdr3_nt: TGTGCCAGCAGCTTGGTAAAGGGCTCAGATACGCAGTATTTT
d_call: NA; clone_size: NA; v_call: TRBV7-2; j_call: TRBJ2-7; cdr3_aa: CASSLGDPSYEQYF; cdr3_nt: TGTGCCAGCAGCTTGGGGGACCCTTCCTACGAGCAGTACTTC
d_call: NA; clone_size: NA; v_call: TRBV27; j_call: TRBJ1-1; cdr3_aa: CASSDGTKRTTEAFF; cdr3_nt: TGTGCCAGCAGTGACGGGACAAAAAGGACCACTGAAGCTTTCTTT
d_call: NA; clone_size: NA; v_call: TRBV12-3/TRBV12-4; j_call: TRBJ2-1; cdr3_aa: CASSLFRGTDNEQFF; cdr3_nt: TGTGCCAGCAGTTTATTTCGCGGGACGGACAATGAGCAGTTCTTC
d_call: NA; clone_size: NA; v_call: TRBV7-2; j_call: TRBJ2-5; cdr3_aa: CASSLVGLEETQYF; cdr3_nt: TGTGCCAGCAGCTTAGTCGGACTCGAAGAGACCCAGTACTTC
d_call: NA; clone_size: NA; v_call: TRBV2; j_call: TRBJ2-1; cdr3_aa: CASREIGISSEQFF; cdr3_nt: TGTGCCAGCAGAGAAATTGGGATTAGTAGTGAGCAGTTCTTC
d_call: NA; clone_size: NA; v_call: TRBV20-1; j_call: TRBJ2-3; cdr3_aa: CSARGTDTDTQYF; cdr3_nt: TGCAGTGCTAGAGGGACGGACACAGATACGCAGTATTTT
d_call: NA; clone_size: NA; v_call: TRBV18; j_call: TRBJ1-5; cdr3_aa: CASSTGFLNQPQHF; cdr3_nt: TGTGCCAGCTCAACAGGGTTTTTGAATCAGCCCCAGCATTTT
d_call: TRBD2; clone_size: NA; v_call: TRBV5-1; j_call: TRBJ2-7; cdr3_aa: CASSLAGGFEQYF; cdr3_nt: TGCGCCAGCAGCTTAGCGGGAGGGTTCGAGCAGTACTTC
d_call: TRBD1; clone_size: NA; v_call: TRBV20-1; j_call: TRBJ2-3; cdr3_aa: CSAKTGGGGPDTQYF; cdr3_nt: TGCAGTGCGAAGACAGGGGGCGGAGGGCCAGATACGCAGTATTTT
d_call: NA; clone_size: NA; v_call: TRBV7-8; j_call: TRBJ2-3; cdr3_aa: CASSQGGGQADTQYF; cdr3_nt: TGTGCCAGCAGCCAGGGGGGGGGACAGGCAGATACGCAGTATTTT
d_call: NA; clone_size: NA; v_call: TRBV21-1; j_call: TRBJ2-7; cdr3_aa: CASSLTVYEQYF; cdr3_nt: TGTGCCAGCAGCCTGACAGTCTACGAGCAGTACTTC
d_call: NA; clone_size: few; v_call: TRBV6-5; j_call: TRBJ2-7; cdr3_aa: CASSGEGSYEQYF; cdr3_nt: TGTGCCAGCAGTGGAGAGGGTTCCTACGAGCAGTACTTC
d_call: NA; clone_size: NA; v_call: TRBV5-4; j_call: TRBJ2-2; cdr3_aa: CASSFPRGNTGELFF; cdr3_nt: TGTGCCAGCAGCTTCCCCAGGGGGAACACCGGGGAGCTGTTTTTT
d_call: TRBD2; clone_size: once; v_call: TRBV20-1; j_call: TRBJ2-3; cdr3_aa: CSARDLAGGPLDTQYF; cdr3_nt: TGCAGTGCTAGAGATCTAGCGGGAGGGCCGTTAGATACGCAGTATTTT
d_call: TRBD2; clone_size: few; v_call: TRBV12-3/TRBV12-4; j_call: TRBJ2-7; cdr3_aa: CASSPSGVYEQYF; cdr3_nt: TGTGCCAGCAGTCCGAGCGGGGTATACGAGCAGTACTTC
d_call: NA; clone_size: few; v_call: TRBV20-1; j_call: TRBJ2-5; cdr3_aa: CSAPVGSRRETQYF; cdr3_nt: TGCAGTGCCCCCGTCGGGAGTCGTCGAGAGACCCAGTACTTC
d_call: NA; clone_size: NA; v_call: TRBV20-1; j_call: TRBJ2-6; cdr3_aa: CSARGEGTSGANVLTF; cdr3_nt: TGCAGTGCTAGAGGGGAGGGGACAAGTGGGGCCAACGTCCTGACTTTC
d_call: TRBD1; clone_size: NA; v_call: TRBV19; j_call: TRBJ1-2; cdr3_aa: CASSRTGVENYTF; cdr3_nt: TGTGCCAGTAGCCGAACAGGGGTCGAGAACTACACCTTC
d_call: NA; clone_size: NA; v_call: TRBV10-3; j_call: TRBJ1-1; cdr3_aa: CATKEGVMNTEAFF; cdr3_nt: TGTGCCACTAAGGAAGGAGTAATGAACACTGAAGCTTTCTTT
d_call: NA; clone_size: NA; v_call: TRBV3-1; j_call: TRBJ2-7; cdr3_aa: CASSVRRGRPYEQYF; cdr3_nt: TGTGCCAGCAGCGTTCGCCGGGGCAGACCCTACGAGCAGTATTTC
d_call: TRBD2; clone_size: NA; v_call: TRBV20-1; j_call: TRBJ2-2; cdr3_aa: CSARAGTSDGELFF; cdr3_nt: TGCAGTGCTAGAGCCGGGACTAGCGACGGGGAGCTGTTTTTT
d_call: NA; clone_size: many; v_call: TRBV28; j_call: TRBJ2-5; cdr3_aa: CASSSSGAGETQYF; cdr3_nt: TGTGCCAGCAGTTCCTCCGGGGCGGGAGAGACCCAGTACTTC
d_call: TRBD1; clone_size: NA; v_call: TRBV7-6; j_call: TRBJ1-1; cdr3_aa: CASSLRQGETEAFF; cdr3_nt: TGTGCCAGCAGCTTAAGACAGGGAGAAACTGAAGCTTTCTTT
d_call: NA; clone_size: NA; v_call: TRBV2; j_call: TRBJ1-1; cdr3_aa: CASSEKGMNTEAFF; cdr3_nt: TGTGCCAGCAGTGAAAAGGGCATGAACACTGAAGCTTTCTTT
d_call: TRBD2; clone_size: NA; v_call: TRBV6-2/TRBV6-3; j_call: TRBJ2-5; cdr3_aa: CASSPGLAGGGRETQYF; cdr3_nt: TGTGCCAGCAGTCCGGGACTAGCGGGAGGAGGAAGAGAGACCCAGTACTTC
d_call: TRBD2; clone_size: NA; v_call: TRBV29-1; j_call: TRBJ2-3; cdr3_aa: CSVAPGGSGDTQYF; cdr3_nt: TGCAGCGTCGCCCCTGGCGGGAGCGGTGATACGCAGTATTTT
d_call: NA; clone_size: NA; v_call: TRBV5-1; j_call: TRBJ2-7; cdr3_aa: CASSLGTTYEQYF; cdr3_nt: TGCGCCAGCAGCTTGGGGACTACCTACGAGCAGTACTTC
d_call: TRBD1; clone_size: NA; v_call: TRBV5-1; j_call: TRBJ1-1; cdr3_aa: CASRTGQGVNTEAFF; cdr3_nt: TGCGCCAGCAGAACGGGACAGGGAGTGAACACTGAAGCTTTCTTT
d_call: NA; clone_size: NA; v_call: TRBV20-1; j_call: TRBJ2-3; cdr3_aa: CSAPRGSTDTQYF; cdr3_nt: TGCAGTGCCCCCCGGGGTAGCACAGATACGCAGTATTTT
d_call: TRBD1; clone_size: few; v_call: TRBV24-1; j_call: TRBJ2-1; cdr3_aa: CATSDDRGPSYNEQFF; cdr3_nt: TGTGCCACCAGTGACGACAGGGGCCCCTCCTACAATGAGCAGTTCTTC
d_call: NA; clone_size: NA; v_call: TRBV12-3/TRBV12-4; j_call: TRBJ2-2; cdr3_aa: CASSTYGILTGELFF; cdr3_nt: TGTGCCAGCAGTACATACGGGATCCTCACCGGGGAGCTGTTTTTT
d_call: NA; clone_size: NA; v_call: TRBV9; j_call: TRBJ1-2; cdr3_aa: CASSVEDFYGYTF; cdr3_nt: TGTGCCAGCAGCGTAGAGGATTTCTATGGCTACACCTTC
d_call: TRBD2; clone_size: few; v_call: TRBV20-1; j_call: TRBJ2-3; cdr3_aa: CSALSMTSGTDTQYF; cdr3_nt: TGCAGTGCTCTCTCCATGACTAGCGGAACAGATACGCAGTATTTT
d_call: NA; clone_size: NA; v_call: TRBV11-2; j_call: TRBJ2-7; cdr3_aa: CASSLFMAGEYYEQYF; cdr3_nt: TGTGCCAGCAGCTTATTCATGGCAGGGGAGTACTACGAGCAGTACTTC
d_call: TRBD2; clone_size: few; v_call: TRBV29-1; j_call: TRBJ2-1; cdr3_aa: CSAIAGGPYNEQFF; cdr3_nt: TGCAGCGCCATAGCGGGAGGGCCCTACAATGAGCAGTTCTTC
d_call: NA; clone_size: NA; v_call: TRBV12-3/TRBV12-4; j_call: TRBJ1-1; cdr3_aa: CASSLGQLNTEAFF; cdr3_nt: TGTGCCAGCAGTTTGGGCCAGCTGAACACTGAAGCTTTCTTT
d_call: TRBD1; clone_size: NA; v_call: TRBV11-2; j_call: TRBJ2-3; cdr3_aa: CASSLDPGQGRNTQYF; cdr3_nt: TGTGCCAGCAGCTTGGACCCGGGACAGGGTCGTAATACGCAGTATTTT
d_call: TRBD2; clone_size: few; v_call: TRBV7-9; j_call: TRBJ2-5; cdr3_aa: CASRLPGLAGAETQYF; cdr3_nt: TGTGCCAGCAGACTACCGGGACTAGCGGGAGCAGAGACCCAGTACTTC
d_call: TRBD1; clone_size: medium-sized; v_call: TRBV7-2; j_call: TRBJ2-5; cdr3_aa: CASILSPGQGTTQYF; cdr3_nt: TGTGCCAGCATCCTATCCCCGGGACAGGGGACAACCCAGTACTTC
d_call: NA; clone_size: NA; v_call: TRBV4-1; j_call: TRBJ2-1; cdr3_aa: CASSQVMDEQFF; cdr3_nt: TGCGCCAGCAGCCAAGTAATGGATGAGCAGTTCTTC
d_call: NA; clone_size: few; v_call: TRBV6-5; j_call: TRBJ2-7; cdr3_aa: CASSYSDSYEQYF; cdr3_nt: TGTGCCAGCAGTTACTCGGACTCCTACGAGCAGTACTTC
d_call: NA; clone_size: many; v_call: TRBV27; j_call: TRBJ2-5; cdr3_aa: CASSDWGETQYF; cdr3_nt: TGTGCCAGCAGTGACTGGGGTGAGACCCAGTACTTC
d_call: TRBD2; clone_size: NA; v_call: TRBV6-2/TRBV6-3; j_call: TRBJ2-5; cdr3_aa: CASSGLARQETQYF; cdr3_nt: TGTGCCAGCAGTGGACTAGCGCGCCAAGAGACCCAGTACTTC
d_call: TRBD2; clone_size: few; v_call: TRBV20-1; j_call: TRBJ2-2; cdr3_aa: CSARDEGGLAGNTGELFF; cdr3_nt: TGCAGTGCTAGAGATGAGGGCGGACTAGCGGGTAACACCGGGGAGCTGTTTTTT
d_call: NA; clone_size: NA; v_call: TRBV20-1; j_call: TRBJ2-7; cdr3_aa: CSASGGFYEQYF; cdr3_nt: TGCAGTGCTAGTGGTGGGTTCTACGAGCAGTACTTC
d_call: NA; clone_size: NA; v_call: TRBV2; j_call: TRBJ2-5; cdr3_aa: CASTGGSETQYF; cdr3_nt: TGTGCCAGCACTGGGGGTAGCGAGACCCAGTACTTC
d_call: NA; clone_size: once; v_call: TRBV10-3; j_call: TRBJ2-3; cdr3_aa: CAIKVGPSTDTQYF; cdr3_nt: TGTGCCATTAAGGTGGGACCTAGCACAGATACGCAGTATTTT